The 7 T cell receptor beta chains in this list originate from one sample, sequenced in a study of CD8 T cells in Susac syndrome. RNA totalling about 0.45 to 1 ug underwent reverse transcription with random hexamers. MiXCR was run by TCRdb on the immunoSEQ multiplex PCR reads, yielding one entry per CDR3 protein. The table records about 240,000 distinct CDR3 sequences, about 95% of them present only once. What was sequenced was CD4+ T cells from PBMCs. These receptors all stem from a human donor with Susac syndrome.

The chain recombines TRBV5-1 with TRBJ2-1; TRBD2 aligns across 7 bases. Germline V gives CDR1 SGHRS, CDR2 YFSETQ. The CDR3 consists of 15 residues. V shed 3 bases and J 4 bases; nucleotides not matched to a gene: 7. The CDR3 nucleotides read TGCGCCAGCAGCTCGCAGACTAGCCAGTACAATGAGCAGTTCTTC. Its protein product is CASSSQTSQYNEQFF.

The rearrangement links TRBV12-3 or TRBV12-4 to TRBJ2-7; 7 positions match TRBD2. The V gene end was trimmed by 0 bases and the J gene end by 3 bases; junction bases not matched to a gene: 5. The CDR3 spans 15 residues. The CDR3 coding sequence is TGTGCCAGCAGTTTAGCGCTCGGGGGGATCTACGAGCAGTACTTC. It is translated as CASSLALGGIYEQYF.

The rearrangement uses TRBV19 and TRBJ2-5; 7 bases are shared with TRBD1. V trimming: 5 bases; J trimming: 2 bases; junction bases outside the gene matches: 5. Germline CDR1 LNHDA, CDR2 SQIVND (reference sequence). This CDR3 region has 14 residues. The CDR3 nucleotides read TGTGCCAGTAGTGCCGGGACAGCGCAAGAGACCCAGTACTTC. Translation gives CASSAGTAQETQYF.

This rearrangement joins TRBV5-4 to TRBJ2-5; 13 bases match TRBD2. The ends lost 4 bases at V and 5 bases at J; junction bases unmatched: 11. This CDR3 region has 17 residues. The germline gives CDR1 SGHNT, CDR2 YYREEE (reference sequence). CDR3 sequence: CASSARTSGSVWETQYF. The CDR3 DNA reads TGTGCCAGCAGCGCTCGGACTAGCGGGAGTGTTTGGGAGACCCAGTACTTC.

The V gene is TRBV29-1, the J gene TRBJ2-1; 9 bases line up with TRBD1. V trimming: 6 bases; J trimming: 6 bases; junction bases outside the gene matches: 9. The germline V gene encodes CDR1 SQVTM and CDR2 ANQGSEA. The CDR3 sequence is 14 residues long. DNA for the CDR3: TGCAGCGTCGACCGGGACAGGGTGGGCAATGAGCAGTTCTTC. Translated: CSVDRDRVGNEQFF.

The chain joins TRBV29-1 to TRBJ2-1; D is unresolved. This CDR3 is built from 11 residues. V was clipped by 2 bases and J by 8 bases, with 7 bases between them. Per germline, CDR1 SQVTM and CDR2 ANQGSEA. The CDR3 DNA sequence: TGCAGCGTTGAAAGGTATTATGAGCAGTTCTTC. This gives the protein CSVERYYEQFF.

The genes are TRBV2 and TRBJ2-3; no clear D gene. The CDR3 contains 16 residues. Trimming stripped 0 bases from V and 2 bases from J, with 12 bases between. Germline assignment: CDR1 SNHLY and CDR2 FYNNEI. CDR3 loop: CASSEALRQNTDTQYF. The CDR3 DNA is TGTGCCAGCAGTGAAGCTTTACGGCAGAACACAGATACGCAGTATTTT.